One and the same sample provided the 10 T cell receptor beta chains below, sequenced in a study of radiotherapy plus CTLA-4 blockade in lung cancer. The table came from immunoSEQ multiplex PCR; TCRdb's copy has only in-frame clones and leaves some out. The sample shows tens of thousands of clones, approximately 80% of them seen only once. The material was peripheral blood, obtained from a patient treated with radiotherapy plus ipilimumab. All receptors come from a human donor with non-small cell lung cancer who had stable disease on radiotherapy plus ipilimumab.

This chain joins TRBV4-3 and TRBJ2-1; D might be TRBD2 (7 bases). Germline lookup yields CDR1 LGHNA and CDR2 YSLEER. Deletions cut 0 bases from V and 8 bases from J, with 14 bases between. The CDR3 length is 15 residues. CDR3 in DNA: TGCGCCAGCAGCCAAGATCGAGGGGGGGCCTATGAGCAGTTCTTC. It yields the protein CASSQDRGGAYEQFF.

The V gene is TRBV18, the J gene TRBJ2-1, with 8 bases that match TRBD2. The CDR3 spans 14 residues. The J segment lost 6 bases and the V segment lost 5 bases, leaving 6 bases of the junction unmatched. Germline loops: CDR1 KGHSH, CDR2 LQKENI. CDR3 sequence: CASSTDSGGNEQFF. CDR3 in DNA: TGTGCCAGCTCAACCGACAGCGGGGGCAATGAGCAGTTCTTC. Drawing the rest from reference TRBV18 and TRBJ2-1, the complete variable domain is NAGVMQNPRHLVRRRGQEARLRCSPMKGHSHVYWYRQLPEEGLKFMVYLQKENIIDESGMPKERFSAEFPKEGPSILRIQQVVRGDSAAYFCASSTDSGGNEQFFGPGTRLTVL.

This clone has a handful of counts. The chain carries TRBV29-1 and TRBJ1-2; D ambiguous. Germline assignment: CDR1 SQVTM and CDR2 ANQGSEA. Trimming cost V 6 bases and J 7 bases, with 18 bases left between them. CDR3 length equals 13 residues. The CDR3 sequence is CSVWTDLSGGYTF. The CDR3 DNA reads TGCAGCGTCTGGACTGATTTGAGCGGTGGCTACACCTTC.

V usage is TRBV6-5 and J usage is TRBJ2-1, with TRBD2 identical over 14 bases. Germline V gene lookup returns CDR1 MNHEY and CDR2 SVGAGI. CDR3 length: 16 residues. The V and J ends lost 2 bases and 5 bases, in that order; junction bases with no gene match: 2. The DNA for the CDR3 is TGTGCCAGCAGTTACCTGGGACTAGCGGGGGACAATGAGCAGTTCTTC. Protein: CASSYLGLAGDNEQFF.

This sequence joins TRBV7-8 and TRBJ1-5; maybe TRBD1 (5 bases). V was clipped by 6 bases and J by 0 bases, with 21 bases between them. The germline CDR1 and CDR2 sequences are SGHVS and FQNEAQ. This CDR3 has 18 amino acids. DNA for the CDR3: TGTGCCAGCAGTCCACGATCGGGACTAGCCCTTAGCAATCAGCCCCAGCATTTT. It translates to CASSPRSGLALSNQPQHF.

This clone showed up just once. V and J are TRBV9 and TRBJ2-3, with a possible D match to TRBD1 (6 bases). V was clipped by 3 bases and J by 4 bases, with 15 bases between them. This CDR3 spans 15 amino acids. Germline V gene lookup returns CDR1 SGDLS and CDR2 YYNGEE. The CDR3 DNA is TGTGCCAGCAGCGCTGGGACAAACTCAGCAGATACGCAGTATTTT. Translating it yields CASSAGTNSADTQYF.

V gene TRBV19 combines with J gene TRBJ2-2; tentatively, D is TRBD2 (6 bases). The CDR3 covers 14 residues. CDR1 LNHDA and CDR2 SQIVND come from the germline V gene (reference sequence). V lost 7 bases and J lost 5, with 14 bases in between. CDR3 in amino acids: CASTPPGGTGELFF. The CDR3 nucleotides read TGTGCCAGTACCCCTCCCGGGGGTACCGGGGAGCTGTTTTTT.

The J gene is TRBJ2-3, the V gene TRBV18, with D possibly matching TRBD2 (5 bases). Germline V gene sequence: CDR1 KGHSH, CDR2 LQKENI. CDR3 length equals 18 residues. The V gene lost 1 base and the J gene lost 4 bases, with 21 bases spanning the gap. CDR3 region: CASSPRGRSAGNPDTQYF. CDR3 DNA sequence: TGTGCCAGCTCACCACGTGGCAGATCGGCGGGTAATCCAGATACGCAGTATTTT.

The gene calls are TRBV18 and TRBJ2-1; the D gene is possibly TRBD2 (7 bases). Germline lookup yields CDR1 KGHSH and CDR2 LQKENI. V was cut by 0 bases and J by 4 bases, with 13 bases left in between. CDR3 size: 16 residues. CDR3 nucleotide sequence: TGTGCCAGCTCACCACCCAGGACTAGGGGGTACAATGAGCAGTTCTTC. Residues: CASSPPRTRGYNEQFF.

The V gene is TRBV7-9, the J gene TRBJ1-1; 8 bases match TRBD1. This CDR3 contains 13 residues. Germline values: CDR1 SEHNR, CDR2 FQNEAQ (reference sequence). Trimming cost V 4 bases and J 11 bases; bases outside gene matches: 9. CDR3 sequence reads: CASSSGGDRLAFF. The CDR3 DNA reads as TGTGCCAGCAGCTCCGGAGGGGACAGGCTCGCTTTCTTT.